The rows below give T cell receptor beta chains drawn from one sample of a study of blood T cells in healthy people across ages. TCRdb reanalysed the 5' RACE reads using MiXCR and keeps one entry per CDR3 protein. The table includes 590,000 or so distinct CDR3 sequences, 25% to 35% detected once. Sequenced material: blood. The receptors were gathered from a woman over 75 in good health. The conserved cysteine and the conserved F or W are not part of the CDR3 here. A D gene is named only where the DNA matches it firmly.

d_call: .
v_call: TRBV7-2
cdr3_aa: ASSREVQGYEQY

d_call: .
v_call: TRBV5-1
cdr3_aa: ASSWGRSYT

d_call: .
v_call: TRBV20-1
cdr3_aa: SALSGAAQPQH

d_call: TRBD1
v_call: TRBV7-2
cdr3_aa: ASSFQQGAGQPQH

d_call: .
v_call: TRBV30
cdr3_aa: ALEGNYGYT

d_call: .
v_call: TRBV29-1
cdr3_aa: SVGGAYEQY

d_call: TRBD1
v_call: TRBV7-2
cdr3_aa: ASSLEYIPGQGRNEQF

d_call: TRBD2
v_call: TRBV6-1
cdr3_aa: ASSETPRLAAETQY

d_call: .
v_call: TRBV12-3/TRBV12-4
cdr3_aa: ASSSTLGETQY

d_call: .
v_call: TRBV9
cdr3_aa: ASSPLGAPGETQY

d_call: .
v_call: TRBV4-1
cdr3_aa: ASSHRPKDTGSYEQY

d_call: TRBD2
v_call: TRBV27
cdr3_aa: ASRFLAGGNPSTDTQY

d_call: .
v_call: TRBV27
cdr3_aa: ASSLGGIRQF

d_call: TRBD1
v_call: TRBV9
cdr3_aa: ASSPRTGQNTEAF

d_call: TRBD2
v_call: TRBV19
cdr3_aa: ASSVALRSGGTDTQY

d_call: TRBD2
v_call: TRBV20-1
cdr3_aa: SALPGLAGNEQF

d_call: .
v_call: TRBV27
cdr3_aa: ASRSRGGATEAF

d_call: TRBD2
v_call: TRBV20-1
cdr3_aa: SASGLAGGWETQY

d_call: TRBD2
v_call: TRBV20-1
cdr3_aa: SAGTSGRADEQF

d_call: TRBD1
v_call: TRBV7-2
cdr3_aa: ASSLGGQGARSPLH

d_call: TRBD2
v_call: TRBV11-1
cdr3_aa: ASSSRDYTDTQY

d_call: TRBD1
v_call: TRBV10-3
cdr3_aa: AISNGQGARSQY

d_call: TRBD1
v_call: TRBV2
cdr3_aa: ASGGTGKTNEKLF

d_call: .
v_call: TRBV6-5
cdr3_aa: ASSPTEQFYGYT

d_call: .
v_call: TRBV5-4
cdr3_aa: ASSLPPGSQETQY

d_call: .
v_call: TRBV20-1
cdr3_aa: SASRDSTDTQY

d_call: .
v_call: TRBV20-1
cdr3_aa: SARGLWTGAKNIQY

d_call: .
v_call: TRBV12-3/TRBV12-4
cdr3_aa: ASSLRGSSYNEQF

d_call: TRBD2
v_call: TRBV5-4
cdr3_aa: ASSSGLDYNEQF

d_call: TRBD1
v_call: TRBV25-1
cdr3_aa: ASSGQGHNEQF

d_call: .
v_call: TRBV11-1
cdr3_aa: ASSPRLEGTDTQY

d_call: .
v_call: TRBV7-2
cdr3_aa: ASSHVLRRKQGDTEAF

d_call: TRBD1
v_call: TRBV5-1
cdr3_aa: ASSYSRDRFTGTQY

d_call: TRBD1
v_call: TRBV28
cdr3_aa: ASSSNPGQGLNEQY

d_call: .
v_call: TRBV19
cdr3_aa: ASSSRWIGTGSQPQH

d_call: .
v_call: TRBV12-3/TRBV12-4
cdr3_aa: ASSFPRRPSTDTQY

d_call: .
v_call: TRBV5-1
cdr3_aa: ASSWAGAESEQY

d_call: .
v_call: TRBV6-5
cdr3_aa: TSSYGGPGYDYT

d_call: .
v_call: TRBV7-9
cdr3_aa: ASSRQDIVNGYT

d_call: TRBD1
v_call: TRBV5-1
cdr3_aa: ASSFLTGEGNTEAF

d_call: .
v_call: TRBV20-1
cdr3_aa: SATQAYNQPQH

d_call: TRBD1
v_call: TRBV29-1
cdr3_aa: SGQGQSQYYNEQF

d_call: .
v_call: TRBV7-2
cdr3_aa: ASSLAGKQETQY

d_call: .
v_call: TRBV7-8
cdr3_aa: ASSYRDPNSYNEQF

d_call: .
v_call: TRBV10-2
cdr3_aa: AGSDGGLGPQH

d_call: TRBD1
v_call: TRBV5-6
cdr3_aa: ASSLPTGLETQY

d_call: .
v_call: TRBV7-7
cdr3_aa: ASSLEQGKGYEQY

d_call: .
v_call: TRBV5-1
cdr3_aa: ASSLIGASGTEAF

d_call: .
v_call: TRBV19
cdr3_aa: ASSIEDSHLTTNEKLF

d_call: TRBD1
v_call: TRBV11-2
cdr3_aa: ASSLGTGPTNEKLF

d_call: .
v_call: TRBV7-2
cdr3_aa: ASSLLGGAKDGYT

d_call: .
v_call: TRBV20-1
cdr3_aa: SARDQRTYTGELF

d_call: .
v_call: TRBV27
cdr3_aa: ASTVGVSGANVLT